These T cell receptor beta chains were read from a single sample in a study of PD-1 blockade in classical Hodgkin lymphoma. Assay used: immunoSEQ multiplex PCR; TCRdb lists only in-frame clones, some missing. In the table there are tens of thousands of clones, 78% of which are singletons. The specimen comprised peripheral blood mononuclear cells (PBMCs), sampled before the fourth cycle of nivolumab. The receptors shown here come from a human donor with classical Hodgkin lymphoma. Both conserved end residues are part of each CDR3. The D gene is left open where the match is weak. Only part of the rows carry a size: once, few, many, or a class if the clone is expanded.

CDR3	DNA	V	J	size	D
CASSFSGVQDEQFF	TGTGCCAGCAGCTTTTCGGGGGTTCAGGATGAGCAGTTCTTC	TRBV11-3	TRBJ2-1	few	.
CASRTMAKETQYF	TGTGCCAGCAGAACTATGGCAAAAGAGACCCAGTACTTC	TRBV7-9	TRBJ2-5	once	.
CASSLGTALPREQYF	TGTGCCAGCAGCTTGGGGACGGCTCTCCCGCGGGAGCAGTACTTC	TRBV7-9	TRBJ2-7	.	.
CASSSYSFEAFF	TGTGCCAGTAGTAGCTACAGCTTTGAAGCTTTCTTT	TRBV19	TRBJ1-1	.	.
CASSLAQESEQYF	TGTGCCAGCAGCTTAGCCCAGGAGAGCGAGCAGTACTTC	TRBV11-2	TRBJ2-7	once	.
CASRAGTGAPQYF	TGTGCCAGCAGGGCCGGGACGGGCGCGCCCCAGTACTTC	TRBV6-6	TRBJ2-5	.	.
CASSATGRSGNTIYF	TGTGCCAGCAGCGCTACGGGACGAAGTGGAAACACCATATATTTT	TRBV9	TRBJ1-3	few	.
CASSIAGTVQETQYF	TGTGCCAGTAGTATCGCCGGGACAGTCCAAGAGACCCAGTACTTC	TRBV19	TRBJ2-5	.	TRBD1
CASSLGGLTSYGYTF	TGCGCCAGCAGCTTGGGGGGGCTGACTAGCTATGGCTACACCTTC	TRBV5-1	TRBJ1-2	.	.
CASSVGLAGDSGTQYF	TGTGCCAGCAGCGTAGGACTAGCGGGGGATAGTGGTACGCAGTATTTT	TRBV9	TRBJ2-3	.	TRBD2
CASSPPNRNYGYTF	TGCGCCAGCAGCCCGCCCAATCGTAACTATGGCTACACCTTC	TRBV5-1	TRBJ1-2	.	.
CASSPNRDAYEQYF	TGTGCCAGCAGCCCCAACCGGGACGCCTACGAGCAGTACTTC	TRBV9	TRBJ2-7	medium-sized	.
CAITEGQGGTYEQYF	TGTGCCATCACCGAGGGGCAGGGAGGCACCTACGAGCAGTACTTC	TRBV10-3	TRBJ2-7	.	.
CAWSVGRSSYNEQFF	TGTGCCTGGAGTGTGGGACGCAGCTCCTACAATGAGCAGTTCTTC	TRBV30	TRBJ2-1	.	.
CASSSPFYRGLAGDTQYF	TGTGCCAGCAGTTCGCCATTTTACAGGGGACTAGCGGGAGATACGCAGTATTTT	TRBV28	TRBJ2-3	.	TRBD2
CASSLWGQGKLTQYF	TGTGCCAGCAGCTTATGGGGACAGGGGAAGTTGACCCAGTACTTC	TRBV7-9	TRBJ2-5	.	TRBD1
CASSIGPDQPQHF	TGTGCCAGTAGTATAGGTCCCGATCAGCCCCAGCATTTT	TRBV19	TRBJ1-5	.	.
CASSSGLADEQYF	TGTGCTAGCAGCTCCGGACTAGCGGACGAGCAGTACTTC	TRBV7-7	TRBJ2-7	.	TRBD2
CASSLTGQGTGELFF	TGTGCCAGCAGTCTGACAGGGCAGGGCACCGGGGAGCTGTTTTTT	TRBV6-5	TRBJ2-2	.	TRBD1
CASSNQGATIYEQYF	TGTGCCAGCTCAAACCAGGGGGCTACGATCTACGAGCAGTACTTC	TRBV18	TRBJ2-7	.	TRBD1
CASSYSTGGAGYEQYF	TGTGCCAGCAGTTACTCGACAGGGGGCGCGGGCTACGAGCAGTACTTC	TRBV6-6	TRBJ2-7	.	TRBD1
CASSLLQGREKLFF	TGTGCCAGCAGTTTATTGCAGGGGAGGGAAAAACTGTTTTTT	TRBV28	TRBJ1-4	.	.
CASSIGPGGNEQFF	TGTGCCAGTAGTATTGGTCCCGGCGGGAATGAGCAGTTCTTC	TRBV19	TRBJ2-1	.	.
CASSPWGDSYEQYF	TGTGCCAGCAGCCCTTGGGGGGACTCTTACGAGCAGTACTTC	TRBV9	TRBJ2-7	.	.
CASSTPWDPEAFF	TGTGCCAGCAGCACTCCCTGGGACCCCGAAGCTTTCTTT	TRBV7-2	TRBJ1-1	.	.
CASSWPKGLAGYNEQFF	TGTGCCAGCAGCTGGCCAAAGGGACTAGCGGGGTACAATGAGCAGTTCTTC	TRBV7-2	TRBJ2-1	.	TRBD2
CASSGQGANTGELFF	TGTGCCAGCAGCGGACAGGGGGCGAACACCGGGGAGCTGTTTTTT	TRBV2	TRBJ2-2	few	TRBD1
CASSLEAGIYEQYF	TGCGCCAGCAGCTTGGAGGCCGGGATCTACGAGCAGTACTTC	TRBV5-1	TRBJ2-7	.	.
CASSLGLAFYNEQFF	TGTGCCAGCAGCTTGGGACTAGCTTTTTACAATGAGCAGTTCTTC	TRBV7-9	TRBJ2-1	few	TRBD2
CASSSKTLGNTIYF	TGTGCCAGCAGTTCGAAAACCCTTGGAAACACCATATATTTT	TRBV6-5	TRBJ1-3	.	.
CASSARLLAPLHGYTF	TGTGCCAGCAGCGCCCGGTTACTGGCCCCCCTTCATGGCTACACCTTC	TRBV21-1	TRBJ1-2	.	.
CASSLPRSHGYTF	TGTGCCAGCAGTTTACCCAGGTCCCATGGCTACACCTTC	TRBV6-6	TRBJ1-2	.	.
CASSLASGLDSYNEQFF	TGTGCCAGCAGCTTAGCGTCAGGACTTGACTCCTACAATGAGCAGTTCTTC	TRBV7-9	TRBJ2-1	many	.
CASSLSGYNEQFF	TGTGCCAGCAGTTTGAGTGGGTACAATGAGCAGTTCTTC	TRBV28	TRBJ2-1	.	.
CASPLGRLADSGANVLTF	TGTGCCAGCCCCCTAGGGAGGCTAGCAGACTCTGGGGCCAACGTCCTGACTTTC	TRBV27	TRBJ2-6	.	.
CATWAGQGLYGYTF	TGTGCCACGTGGGCCGGGCAGGGTCTCTATGGCTACACCTTC	TRBV10-3	TRBJ1-2	.	.
CASSLQGPTPYTDTQYF	TGTGCCAGCAGCTTGCAGGGGCCCACTCCCTACACAGATACGCAGTATTTT	TRBV5-6	TRBJ2-3	.	.
CASSSEVDRNEKLFF	TGTGCCAGCAGCTCGGAGGTGGACAGAAATGAAAAACTGTTTTTT	TRBV7-8	TRBJ1-4	.	.
CASSYSRVSNYGYTF	TGTGCCAGCAGTTACTCGAGGGTTTCGAACTATGGCTACACCTTC	TRBV6-5	TRBJ1-2	.	.
CASSEFGTGSVADTQYF	TGTGCCAGCAGTGAATTTGGGACAGGGTCGGTGGCAGATACGCAGTATTTT	TRBV6-1	TRBJ2-3	.	TRBD1
CASSSRTGGFDTEAFF	TGTGCCAGCAGCTCGAGGACAGGGGGCTTCGACACTGAAGCTTTCTTT	TRBV5-8	TRBJ1-1	.	TRBD1
CASSPQVAGYEQYF	TGTGCCAGCTCACCACAGGTAGCCGGGTACGAGCAGTACTTC	TRBV18	TRBJ2-7	.	.
CAIMGTGGTEAFF	TGTGCCATCATGGGGACAGGGGGCACTGAAGCTTTCTTT	TRBV10-3	TRBJ1-1	.	TRBD1
CAISEEGRGSTNEKLFF	TGTGCCATCAGTGAGGAGGGCAGGGGCTCAACTAATGAAAAACTGTTTTTT	TRBV10-3	TRBJ1-4	.	.
CSVETVKSYEQYF	TGCAGCGTTGAAACGGTCAAATCCTACGAGCAGTACTTC	TRBV29-1	TRBJ2-7	.	.
CASSDDNRDVAGKNTIYF	TGTGCCAGCAGTGATGACAACAGGGACGTCGCCGGGAAAAACACCATATATTTT	TRBV6-4	TRBJ1-3	.	.
CASSRVGADGYTF	TGTGCCAGCTCCCGGGTAGGGGCAGATGGCTACACCTTC	TRBV6-1	TRBJ1-2	.	.
CASSKVTTSSYNEQFF	TGTGCCAGCAGCAAAGTCACGACTAGCTCCTACAATGAGCAGTTCTTC	TRBV21-1	TRBJ2-1	.	.
CASSLSSGYGYTF	TGCGCCAGCAGCTTGTCCTCCGGCTATGGCTACACCTTC	TRBV5-1	TRBJ1-2	.	.
CAIKSQEAEETQYF	TGTGCCATCAAATCTCAGGAGGCGGAAGAGACCCAGTACTTC	TRBV10-3	TRBJ2-5	.	.
CATGGGGTSGTDTQYF	TGTGCCACCGGGGGAGGTGGGACTAGCGGCACAGATACGCAGTATTTT	TRBV10-3	TRBJ2-3	.	TRBD2
CASSLAGGTNTGELFF	TGTGCCAGCAGCTTAGCGGGCGGGACAAACACCGGGGAGCTGTTTTTT	TRBV7-8	TRBJ2-2	.	.
CASSPDHNLGYLYGHTF	TGTGCCAGCAGCCCCGATCACAATTTGGGCTACCTCTATGGCCACACCTTC	TRBV7-2	TRBJ1-2	.	.
CASSPWGRGLGTEAFF	TGCGCCAGCAGCCCTTGGGGGCGGGGGCTCGGCACTGAAGCTTTCTTT	TRBV5-1	TRBJ1-1	.	.
CASQPARTYNSPLHF	TGTGCCAGCCAGCCAGCGAGGACCTATAATTCACCCCTCCACTTT	TRBV19	TRBJ1-6	.	.